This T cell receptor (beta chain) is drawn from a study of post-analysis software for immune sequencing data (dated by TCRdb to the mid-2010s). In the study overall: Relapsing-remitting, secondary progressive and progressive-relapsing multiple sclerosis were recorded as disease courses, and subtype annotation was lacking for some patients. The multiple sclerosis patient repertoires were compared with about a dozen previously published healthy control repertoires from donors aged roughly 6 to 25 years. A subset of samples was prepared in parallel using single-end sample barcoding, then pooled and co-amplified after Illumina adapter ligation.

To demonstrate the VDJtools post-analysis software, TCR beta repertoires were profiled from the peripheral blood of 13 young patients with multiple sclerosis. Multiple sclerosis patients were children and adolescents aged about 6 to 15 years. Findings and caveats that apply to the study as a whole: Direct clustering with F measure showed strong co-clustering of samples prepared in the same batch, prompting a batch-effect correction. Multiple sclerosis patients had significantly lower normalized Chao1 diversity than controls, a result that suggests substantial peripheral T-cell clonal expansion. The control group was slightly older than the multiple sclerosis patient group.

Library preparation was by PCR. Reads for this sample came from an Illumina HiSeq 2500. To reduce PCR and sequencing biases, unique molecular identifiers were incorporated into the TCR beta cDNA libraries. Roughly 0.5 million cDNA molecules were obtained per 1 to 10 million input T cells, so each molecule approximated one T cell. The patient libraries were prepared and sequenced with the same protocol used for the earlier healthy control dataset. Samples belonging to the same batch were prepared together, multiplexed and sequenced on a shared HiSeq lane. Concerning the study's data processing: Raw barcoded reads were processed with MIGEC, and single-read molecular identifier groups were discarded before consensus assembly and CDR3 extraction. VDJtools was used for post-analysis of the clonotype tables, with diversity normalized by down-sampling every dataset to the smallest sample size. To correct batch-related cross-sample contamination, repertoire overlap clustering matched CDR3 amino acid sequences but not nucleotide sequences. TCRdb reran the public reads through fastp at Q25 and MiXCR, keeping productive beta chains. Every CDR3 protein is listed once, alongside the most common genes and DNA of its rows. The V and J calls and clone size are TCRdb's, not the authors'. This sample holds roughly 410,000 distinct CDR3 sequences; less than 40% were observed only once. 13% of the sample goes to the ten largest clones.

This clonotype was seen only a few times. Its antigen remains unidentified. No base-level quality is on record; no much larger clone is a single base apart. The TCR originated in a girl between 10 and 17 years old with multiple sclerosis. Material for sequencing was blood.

CDR3 sequence: CASTSPGHGIYEQYF. The DNA sequence reads TGTGCCAGCACGTCGCCAGGTCACGGGATATACGAGCAGTACTTC. The rearranged chain carries TRBV12-3 or TRBV12-4 and TRBJ2-5; TRBD2 is a possible D gene, resting on 5 matching bases. The J call is doubtful: the DNA matches TRBJ2-7 better. Inclusive of the bounding cysteine and phenylalanine, the CDR3 is 15 residues long. Of all the DNA, just the CDR3 is kept, 45 bases in frame from base 1.